This TCR beta chain was retrieved from a study of CD8+CD57+ T cells in acquired aplastic anemia. Profiling that covered TCR beta VDJ and CDR3 relied on genomic DNA as its template. TCRdb reprocessed the reads with MiXCR, giving one entry per CDR3 protein. This table has a few hundred thousand distinct CDR3 sequences, around three fifths appearing once. Study-level results: Patients were compared with controls for CD8+ Simpson's diversity, and no significant difference emerged. A set of some 28 CD8+ CDR3 sequences was shared between patients and controls, and these sequences appeared highly expressed in patients.

Points on this clonotype: Its antigen is still unknown.

Selection for sequencing was limited to patients who had shown CD8+CD57+ cell expansion by flow cytometry. Severe acquired aplastic anemia affected all patients. Prior therapy had not been administered to any patient at the time of blood sampling. This clonotype was sampled from a human donor with aplastic anemia. Sequencing was carried out using sorted CD4+, CD8+, or CD8+CD57+ T cells (not recorded which) from PBMCs.

In nucleotides, the CDR3 is TGCAGTGCCCCGGGAGTAGGAGAGACCCAGTACTTC. The encoded protein is CSAPGVGETQYF. The chain carries TRBV20-1 and TRBJ2-5; D may be TRBD2 (6 bases). Germline V gene data show CDR1 as DFQATT and CDR2 as SNEGSKA (reference sequence). Trimming removed 6 bases from V and 4 bases from J, with 12 bases in between. This CDR3 contains 12 residues.